This T cell receptor beta chain is drawn from a study of response to subunit inactivated influenza vaccine (dated by TCRdb to the late 2010s). About the investigation overall: To follow how T cells responded to a trivalent subunit inactivated influenza vaccine, the researchers relied on deep quantitative profiling of the T cell receptor repertoire.

Receptors were amplified or captured by RT-PCR. The reads were generated on an Illumina HiSeq 2500. The public reads were quality trimmed at Q25 with fastp and then assembled into clones with MiXCR by TCRdb, keeping productive beta chains. Identical CDR3 proteins give one entry, which carries the most common genes and DNA. This sample holds more than 700,000 distinct CDR3 sequences; about 20% were observed only once. The ten largest account for 10% to 13% of the sample. Comments on this clonotype: This clone's antigen is unknown. The input lacks base qualities; no much larger clone sits a single base away.

V ends up 5 bases short and J 5 bases short, with an unmatched junction base count of 13. From a lookup of the germline V gene, CDR1 and CDR2 are SGHVS and FQNEAQ. From its cysteine to its phenylalanine, the CDR3 spans 17 amino acids. The only DNA kept is the CDR3, 51 bases in frame from the first base. Results and caveats for the whole study, not just this receptor: It was suggested by the authors that each seasonal influenza vaccination may recruit only a limited number of new T cells.

Sequencing used PBMCs from blood, obtained 5 days after vaccination. The chain was built from TRBV7-8 and TRBJ2-1; 9 middle bases align to TRBD2. The sequence was obtained from a man between 45 and 60 years old who received an inactivated influenza vaccine. Donor details come from another sample of the same person, matched by shared clones. The nucleotide sequence is TGTGCCAGCAGCCCCACAAGGTGGGGCGGGGGGGACAATGAGCAGTTCTTC. Translated, this is CASSPTRWGGGDNEQFF.